This T cell receptor beta chain came from a study of T cell responses to AZD1222 COVID-19 vaccine. Across the whole study: The study pooled second doses at about 4 or about 12 weeks. Regarding the study as a whole: Once two AZD1222 doses were given, Spike-specific TCR breadth and depth went up. Dominant CD4 TCR responses targeted spike regions 160-218 and 743-854.

Method: immunoSEQ multiplex PCR; TCRdb's copy keeps in-frame clones and lacks some. The table includes 150,000 to 200,000 clones, almost 95% detected once. Between the trimmed V and J ends, which lost 6 bases and 4 bases, there was a span of 12 bases. Looked up from germline, CDR1 is MNHEY and CDR2 is SMNVEV (reference sequence). The CDR3 runs to 13 residues. Notes on this clone: Its antigen remains unidentified.

The sequenced sample was peripheral blood, obtained on day 0 of AZD1222 vaccination. The source is an adult in good health. The chain couples TRBV27 to TRBJ1-2; D unresolved. CDR3 DNA sequence: TGTGCCAGCAGCCCCGGCCGGACCTATGGCTACACCTTC. Its translation: CASSPGRTYGYTF.